Sequencing of this T cell receptor beta chain was carried out in a study of shared clonotypes between healthy human individuals. The study, taken as a whole, reports: Sample collection involved blood only; tissue repertoires are likely different.

As processed by the authors: There were no quality scores in the junction-only immunoSEQ sequences, so filtering differed. Sequencing used immunoSEQ multiplex PCR; TCRdb keeps in-frame clones, though not all of them. The V and J calls and clone size come from that table; D and trimming were worked out from the DNA. The sample lists about 2.2 million clones; roughly 93% were seen once. CD45RO negativity and positive selection for CCR7 defined naive CD8 cells, a population that excluded terminally differentiated effector memory CD45RA+ cells. For this clone: No antigen is known for it.

Material: naive CD8+ T cells from PBMCs. The receptor's source is a man in his late teens or twenties in good health. Some clones in this sample may be carry-over from other donors' samples.

CDR3 residues: CASSSRQGAVKLFF. The CDR3 bases are TGTGCCAGCAGCTCCAGACAGGGAGCCGTAAAACTGTTTTTT. The chain has TRBV7-2 and TRBJ1-4, with 7 bases fitting TRBD1. Germline CDR1 SGHTA, CDR2 FQGNSA. V shed 4 bases, J shed 10 bases, and the junction held 9 bases outside the gene matches. This CDR3 comprises 14 residues.